This T cell receptor (beta chain) was observed in a study of technical replicates of blood from a few donors. This clone was recorded once. Germline V gene sequence: CDR1 LNHDA, CDR2 SQIVND (reference sequence). This CDR3 is 14 amino acids long. Trimming stripped 1 base from V and 3 bases from J, with 7 bases between. This table comes from immunoSEQ multiplex PCR, and its TCRdb copy is limited to in-frame clones, with some not included. This sample carries about 100,000 clones, 96% of them seen once, and the ten largest clones take approximately 0.21%. Sequencing was performed on T cells isolated from PBMCs. This TCR came from a human donor in good health. The chain is built from TRBV19 and TRBJ2-1; no clear D gene. CDR3 nucleotide sequence: TGTGCCAGTAGTATAGCGAACAGCTACAATGAGCAGTTCTTC. It specifies CASSIANSYNEQFF.